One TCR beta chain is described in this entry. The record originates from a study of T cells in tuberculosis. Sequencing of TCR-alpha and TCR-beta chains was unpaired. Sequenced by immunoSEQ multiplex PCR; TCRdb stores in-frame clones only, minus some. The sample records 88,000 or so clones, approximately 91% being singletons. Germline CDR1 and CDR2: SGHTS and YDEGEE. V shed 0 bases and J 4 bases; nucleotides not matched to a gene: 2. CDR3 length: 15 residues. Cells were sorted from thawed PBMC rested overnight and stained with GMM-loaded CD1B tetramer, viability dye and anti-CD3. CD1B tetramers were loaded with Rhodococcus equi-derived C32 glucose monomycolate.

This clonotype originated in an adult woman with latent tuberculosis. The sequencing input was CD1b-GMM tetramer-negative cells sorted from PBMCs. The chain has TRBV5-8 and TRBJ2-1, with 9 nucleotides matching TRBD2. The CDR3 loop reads CASSLERGDYNEQFF. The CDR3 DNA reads TGTGCCAGCAGCTTGGAGCGGGGGGATTACAATGAGCAGTTCTTC.